Included here is one T cell receptor (beta chain) sequence, with context. The antigen remains undetermined. Treatment: roughly 19 received Ad26.COV2.S at low or high dose, single or two shots; about 5 received placebo; per-sample allocation not given. It was on day 63 after the first vaccine or placebo injection that samples were taken. Within Boston, the person who donated was an adult of 18-55 years. The CDR3 is 15 amino acids. Trimming removed 4 bases from V and 3 bases from J, with 12 bases in between. Germline lookup yields CDR1 LGHDT and CDR2 YNNKEL (reference sequence). This sample stems from a study of Ad26.COV2.S vaccination and SARS-CoV-2 variants. Overall study results and limits: Participants in the vaccine arm had higher spike-specific TCR breadth; placebo recipients had lower. Researchers reported similar non-spike TCR breadth in vaccine and placebo recipients.

Repertoires were generated with immunoSEQ multiplex PCR, while TCRdb's copy carries only in-frame clones and drops some. The sample lists more than 300,000 clones, around 84% occurring once. The sample here was peripheral blood, taken in a trial of Ad26.COV2.S vaccine versus placebo. The chain uses TRBV3-1 (or the pseudogene TRBV3-2) and TRBJ1-4; possible D gene TRBD1, 5 bases. The TCR originated in a person aged 18 to 59 who received the Ad26.COV2.S COVID-19 vaccine or a placebo. The chain's CDR3 is CASSPTQGPNEKLFF. The CDR3 coding sequence is TGTGCCAGCAGCCCCACTCAGGGACCTAATGAAAAACTGTTTTTT.